This TCR beta chain came from a study of identifying expanded T cells in peripheral blood. General observations from the study: Technical replicates showed roughly 1.2 changed clones; two weeks about 16; four weeks 19.

Data came from immunoSEQ multiplex PCR; TCRdb stores just in-frame clones and leaves some out. The profile shows some 90,000 clones, 86% of them singletons. V was cut by 5 bases and J by 0 bases, with 17 bases left in between. Germline V gene data show CDR1 as SGHNT and CDR2 as YENEEA. The CDR3 consists of 16 residues. Turning to this clone: Its target is unknown.

This chain connects TRBV11-3 to TRBJ2-7; the D call may be TRBD1 or TRBD2 (5 bases each). Sequenced material: blood. This TCR derives from a person aged 18-69 years in good health. CDR3 in DNA: TGTGCCAGCAGCCCCACCCTCCGGGACCGCTCCTACGAGCAGTACTTC. Protein: CASSPTLRDRSYEQYF.